This TCR beta chain was observed in a study of cytomegalovirus exposure and HLA in healthy donors (dated by TCRdb to 2015 to 2018). For the wider study: The approximately 710 repertoires of the first cohort and the roughly 120 validation repertoires were produced on the same platform, according to a later analysis. In addition to the first cohort of 666 subjects, a separate validation cohort of around 110 different subjects was used. The study aimed to test whether cataloging public T cell receptors could reveal signatures of past pathogen exposure. To predict cytomegalovirus infection status, the study combined high-throughput TCR immunosequencing, statistical association of individual TCRs with disease status, and machine learning.

Beyond this particular receptor, the publication reports: A later analysis found that TCRs clustered in the first cohort also tended to co-occur in the approximately 120 validation repertoires, with 90% to 95% of cluster scores above 0. A later analysis had no HLA typing for the validation cohort, so co-occurrence there was scored across all 120 repertoires. A total of around 150 TCR beta chains were listed by the study as associated with cytomegalovirus. Most TCR sequences were seen in very few donors, while some public TCRs were found in many individuals. According to the authors, the approach could potentially be generalized to other disease states and immunological phenotypes. In vitro tests confirmed that a few of the cytomegalovirus-associated TCR beta chains recognize cytomegalovirus antigens. Cytomegalovirus status was reported to be diagnosed by the classifier with high specificity and sensitivity in both the original and validation cohorts.

About this clone itself: No antigen is known for it. No much larger clone exists at a distance of one base, and base qualities are not known.

Library prep was done by the immunoSEQ multiplex PCR assay. Processing in the source paper ran as follows. A statistical classification framework was built for diagnosing cytomegalovirus status from the catalog of TCR beta chain sequences. The table comes from immuneACCESS by way of TCRdb, which keeps in-frame sequences with V and J called. Part of the clones is missing from these tables; in studies checked, under half for an unresolved V gene and the rest for unknown reasons. That table furnishes V, J and clone size, whereas the DNA furnished D and trimming. The sample table contains 200,000 to 250,000 clones; only one count was recorded for approximately 87% of them. 4.5% to 7% of the sample lies in the top ten. The donors belonged to the validation cohort of around 120 subjects, which was separate from the approximately 660-subject first cohort. The CDR3 goes from the cysteine to the phenylalanine over 15 residues. Of all the DNA, just the CDR3 is kept, 45 bases in frame from base 1. V loses 6 bases at its end and J loses 0 bases; junction bases beyond the gene matches: 7. As encoded in the germline V gene, CDR1 is MDHEN while CDR2 is SYDVKM.

This chain joins TRBV28 to TRBJ2-7, and 8 junction bases match TRBD2. This clonotype was obtained from a young woman in good health and CMV-seronegative. The sequencing input was PBMCs. The DNA sequence is TGTGCCAGCAGCCCGGTAGCGGGACCCTCCTACGAGCAGTACTTC. Its coded protein is CASSPVAGPSYEQYF.